This passage covers 19 T cell receptor beta chains from one sample sequenced in a study of blood T cells in healthy people across ages (dated by TCRdb to between 2014 and 2017). Library preparation used 5' RACE. A second 7 to 11 cycle PCR used a sample-barcoded 5' primer and a J-beta primer mix. TCRdb cleaned the public reads at Q25 with fastp, built clones with MiXCR and kept in-frame beta chains. Every CDR3 protein is listed once, alongside the most common genes and DNA of its rows. Across this sample there are around 1,800,000 distinct CDR3 sequences, with approximately 39% seen only once. The top ten clones comprise roughly 24% of the sample. The source material was blood. These receptor sequences come from a human donor in good health.

As DNA, the CDR3 is TGTGCCAGCAGCTTCCGAAGGGGACAGGGTCCCGTGTGTCATGGCTACACCTTC. It specifies CASSFRRGQGPVCHGYTF. The chain has TRBV5-8 and TRBJ1-2; TRBD1 matches at 9 bases. Germline assignment: CDR1 SGHTS and CDR2 YDEGEE. J lost 6 bases, V lost 2 bases, and 17 bases had no gene match. This CDR3 is 18 amino acids long.

The chain links TRBV2 to TRBJ2-7; D unresolved. Trimming took 6 bases from V and 2 from J, leaving 17 bases between them. The germline V gene has CDR1 SNHLY and CDR2 FYNNEI. This CDR3 comprises 15 residues. The DNA of the CDR3 is TGTGCCAGCAGCCGTGGACCGCGACTTACCTACGAGCAGTACTTC. Residues: CASSRGPRLTYEQYF.

This rearrangement joins TRBV5-1 to TRBJ1-5; tentatively, D is TRBD1 (5 bases). V gave up 1 base and J gave up 2 bases, with 13 bases separating them. This CDR3 contains 16 residues. Germline V gives CDR1 SGHRS, CDR2 YFSETQ. The CDR3: CASSLMGQEGNQPQHF. Here the CDR3 DNA reads TGCGCCAGCAGCTTGATGGGGCAGGAGGGCAATCAGCCCCAGCATTTT.

V usage is TRBV9 and J usage is TRBJ1-2, with 9 bases identical to TRBD1. This CDR3 is 16 amino acids long. V lost 0 bases, J lost 6 bases, and 9 bases stayed unmatched. The germline V gene encodes CDR1 SGDLS and CDR2 YYNGEE. CDR3 residues: CASSVATGGQGDGYTF. The CDR3 DNA reads TGTGCCAGCAGCGTAGCTACGGGGGGACAGGGTGATGGCTACACCTTC.

The CDR3 region is CASSLFWGTGIGDEQYF. The CDR3 region has the DNA TGTGCCAGCAGTTTGTTTTGGGGAACAGGGATTGGGGACGAGCAGTACTTC. This chain joins TRBV12-3 or TRBV12-4 and TRBJ2-4; D is possibly TRBD1 (6 bases). The DNA matches TRBJ2-7 better at its end, which makes the J call doubtful. The CDR3 runs 17 residues.

The chain employs TRBV24-1 and TRBJ2-3; 8 bases fit TRBD2. CDR1 and CDR2 from the germline V gene are KGHDR and SFDVKD. This CDR3 contains 16 residues. J lost 4 bases, V lost 3 bases, and 8 bases had no gene match. In nucleotides, the CDR3 is TGTGCCACCAGTGATCTGAGCGGGGGTAGTCCAGATACGCAGTATTTT. Amino acid sequence: CATSDLSGGSPDTQYF.

The genes are TRBV12-3 or TRBV12-4 and TRBJ1-2; D not resolved. The CDR3 has 13 amino acids. V was shortened by 9 bases and J by 4 bases, with 15 bases between the two germline ends. CDR3 in DNA: TGTGCCAGTCAGCACTTATCGGGCTATGGCTACACCTTC. It codes for CASQHLSGYGYTF.

This clonotype has only a few counts. At one boundary the junction diverges from the germline segment, which might be a read error. The V and J genes are TRBV28 and TRBJ1-2; a weak D match, TRBD1 (5 bases). In germline, CDR1 is MDHEN, CDR2 SYDVKM. The CDR3 length is 14 residues. CDR3 DNA: TGTGCCGGCAGCCCAGGGTCCTGGGCCTATGGCTACACCTTC. This codes for CAGSPGSWAYGYTF.

The chain is built from TRBV29-1 and TRBJ2-6, with D possibly TRBD1 on 5 matching bases. V shed 6 bases and J shed 3 bases, with 15 bases lying between them. The CDR3 covers 15 residues. Germline V gene lookup returns CDR1 SQVTM and CDR2 ANQGSEA. For the CDR3, the DNA is TGCAGCGTGTGGGGCTTTGCAGGTGGGGCCAACGTCCTGACTTTC. Amino acid sequence: CSVWGFAGGANVLTF.

There are a few counts of this clonotype. The chain uses TRBV29-1 and TRBJ2-3; no clear D gene. V shed 6 bases and J shed 3 bases, with 10 bases lying between them. CDR1 is SQVTM and CDR2 is ANQGSEA in the germline V gene. This CDR3 has 12 amino acids. CDR3 amino acids: CSVVLQTDTQYF. CDR3 nucleotides: TGCAGCGTGGTCCTTCAAACAGATACGCAGTATTTT.

The genes are TRBV2 and TRBJ2-4; 8 bases agree with TRBD1. The trim removed 5 bases at V and 0 bases at J, leaving 6 bases unmatched. Germline V gene sequence: CDR1 SNHLY, CDR2 FYNNEI. The CDR3 contains 16 residues. This chain's CDR3 is CASSYPRGLAKNIQYF. CDR3 nucleotide sequence: TGTGCCAGCAGTTATCCCAGGGGGCTAGCCAAAAACATTCAGTACTTC.

In this sample, this clonotype turned up a few times. The V call is TRBV7-3, the J call TRBJ2-3; TRBD1 might be the D (7 bases). Germline values: CDR1 SGHTA, CDR2 FQGTGA. The V and J ends lost 4 bases and 0 bases respectively, with 14 bases between them. The CDR3 runs 16 residues. The CDR3 bases are TGTGCCAGCAGCTCCCAGACAGGGACTAGCACAGATACGCAGTATTTT. Residues: CASSSQTGTSTDTQYF.

This clonotype was recorded once. The chain uses TRBV2 and TRBJ2-6, with TRBD1 matching over 11 bases. Germline lookup yields CDR1 SNHLY and CDR2 FYNNEI. This CDR3 contains 18 residues. V lost 4 bases to trimming and J lost 4 bases; unmatched junction nucleotides: 9. In nucleotides, the CDR3 is TGTGCCAGCAGTGTTCAAGGACAGGGGGCTGTAGGGGCCAACGTCCTGACTTTC. It codes for CASSVQGQGAVGANVLTF.

This clonotype was observed a handful of times. This chain connects TRBV2 to TRBJ2-1; D is perhaps TRBD1 (5 bases). Deletions cut 3 bases from V and 5 bases from J, with 8 bases between. This CDR3 has 13 amino acids. The germline V gene encodes CDR1 SNHLY and CDR2 FYNNEI. The CDR3, as DNA: TGTGCCAGCAGTGATGACAGAAACAATGAGCAGTTCTTC. It translates to CASSDDRNNEQFF.

Only a few counts were recorded for this clonotype. V gene TRBV12-3 or TRBV12-4 combines with J gene TRBJ2-1; 7 bases are shared with TRBD1. Trimming cost V 6 bases and J 9 bases; bases outside gene matches: 8. The CDR3 totals 13 residues. Here the CDR3 DNA reads TGTGCCAGCAGGATTAGCAGGGGGATTGAGCAGTTCTTC. It translates to CASRISRGIEQFF.

V usage is TRBV5-1 and J usage is TRBJ2-4; 9 nucleotides align to TRBD1. Judging by the DNA end, TRBJ2-7 fits better; the J call may be wrong. Germline V gene lookup returns CDR1 SGHRS and CDR2 YFSETQ. The length of the CDR3 is 18 residues. CDR3 region: CASSLNLPGQGSRHEQYF. The CDR3 DNA follows: TGCGCCAGCAGCTTAAACCTTCCGGGACAGGGTAGCCGACACGAGCAGTACTTC.

This clonotype was seen a few times. The chain recombines TRBV7-9 with TRBJ1-4, with unresolved D. CDR1 and CDR2 from the germline V gene are SEHNR and FQNEAQ (reference sequence). This CDR3 is built from 15 residues. The V gene lost 4 bases and the J gene lost 8 bases, with 17 bases spanning the gap. CDR3 protein: CASSSRIYLREKLFF. The CDR3 DNA follows: TGTGCCAGCAGCTCCCGGATTTACCTTAGAGAAAAACTGTTTTTT. Supplemented by reference TRBV7-9 and TRBJ1-4, the full variable domain reads DTGVSQNPRHKITKRGQNVTFRCDPISEHNRLYWYRQTLGQGPEFLTYFQNEAQLEKSRLLSDRFSAERPKGSFSTLEIQRTEQGDSAMYLCASSSRIYLREKLFFGSGTQLSVL.

The chain joins TRBV10-3 to TRBJ1-6, with 8 bases that match TRBD1. Trimming cost V 8 bases and J 10 bases; bases outside gene matches: 7. Germline CDR1 ENHRY, CDR2 SYGVKD. The CDR3 consists of 13 residues. The CDR3 DNA follows: TGTGCCATCCAACCGACAGGGGAGTCACCCCTCCACTTT. It is translated as CAIQPTGESPLHF.

CDR3: CASSYGQGRRNEQFF. The CDR3 nucleotides read TGTGCCAGCAGTTATGGACAGGGCAGGCGGAATGAGCAGTTCTTC. The chain uses TRBV6-2 or TRBV6-3 and TRBJ2-1, with 8 bases matching TRBD1. The trim removed 3 bases at V and 7 bases at J, leaving 8 bases unmatched. This CDR3 is 15 amino acids long. The germline CDR1 and CDR2 sequences are MNHEY and SVGEGT.